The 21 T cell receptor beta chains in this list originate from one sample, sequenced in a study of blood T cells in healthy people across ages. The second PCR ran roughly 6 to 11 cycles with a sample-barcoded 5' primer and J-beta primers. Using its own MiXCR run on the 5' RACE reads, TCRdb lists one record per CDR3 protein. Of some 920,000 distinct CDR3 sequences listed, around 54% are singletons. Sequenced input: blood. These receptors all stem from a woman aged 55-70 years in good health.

The CDR3 loop reads CASTTESLSKQYF. In DNA, the CDR3 is TGTGCCAGCACAACAGAATCCCTGAGCAAGCAGTACTTC. V and J are TRBV6-8 and TRBJ2-5; D is undetermined. The CDR3 has 13 amino acids. Germline values: CDR1 MNHGY, CDR2 SAAAGT. Trimming removed 7 bases at V and 11 bases at J, with 20 bases between.

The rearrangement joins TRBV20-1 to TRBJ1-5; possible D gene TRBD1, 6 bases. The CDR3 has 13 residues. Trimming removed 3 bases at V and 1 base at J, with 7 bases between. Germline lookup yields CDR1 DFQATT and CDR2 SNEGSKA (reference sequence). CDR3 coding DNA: TGCAGTGCTAGGGACAGAAGCAATCAGCCCCAGCATTTT. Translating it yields CSARDRSNQPQHF.

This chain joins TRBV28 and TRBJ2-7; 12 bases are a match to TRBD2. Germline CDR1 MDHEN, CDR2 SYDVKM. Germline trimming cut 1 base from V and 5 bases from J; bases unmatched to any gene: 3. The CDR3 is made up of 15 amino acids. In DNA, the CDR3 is TGTGCCAGCAGTTTATTCGGACTAGCGGGAAACGAGCAGTACTTC. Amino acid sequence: CASSLFGLAGNEQYF.

CDR3 sequence reads: CASSLESRSTDTQYF. The CDR3 DNA reads as TGTGCCAGCAGTCTTGAGTCCAGGAGCACAGATACGCAGTATTTT. V gene TRBV7-2 combines with J gene TRBJ2-3; D unclear. Germline values: CDR1 SGHTA, CDR2 FQGNSA. Between the trimmed V and J ends, which lost 6 bases and 0 bases, there was a span of 13 bases. The CDR3 is made up of 15 amino acids. The full variable domain, completed using reference TRBV7-2 and TRBJ2-3, is GAGVSQSPSNKVTEKGKDVELRCDPISGHTALYWYRQSLGQGLEFLIYFQGNSAPDKSGLPSDRFSAERTGGSVSTLTIQRTQQEDSAVYLCASSLESRSTDTQYFGPGTRLTVL.

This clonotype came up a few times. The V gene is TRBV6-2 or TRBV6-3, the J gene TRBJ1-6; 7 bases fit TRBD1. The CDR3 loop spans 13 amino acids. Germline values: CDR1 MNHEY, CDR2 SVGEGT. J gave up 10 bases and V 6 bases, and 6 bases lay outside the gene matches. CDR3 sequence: CASRDRTDSPLHF. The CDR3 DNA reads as TGTGCCAGCAGGGACAGGACAGACTCACCCCTCCACTTT.

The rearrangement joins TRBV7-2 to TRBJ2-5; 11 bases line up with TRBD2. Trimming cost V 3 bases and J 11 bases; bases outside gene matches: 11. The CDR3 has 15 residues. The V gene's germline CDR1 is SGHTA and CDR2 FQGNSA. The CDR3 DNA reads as TGTGCCAGCAGCTTCACTAGCGGGAGTCCGAATGAGCAGTACTTC. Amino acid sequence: CASSFTSGSPNEQYF.

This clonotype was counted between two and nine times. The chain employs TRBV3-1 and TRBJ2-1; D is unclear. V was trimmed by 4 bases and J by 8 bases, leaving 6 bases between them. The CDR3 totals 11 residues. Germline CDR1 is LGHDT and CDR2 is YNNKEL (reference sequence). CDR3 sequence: CASSRGHEQFF. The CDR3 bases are TGTGCCAGCAGCCGAGGACATGAGCAGTTCTTC.

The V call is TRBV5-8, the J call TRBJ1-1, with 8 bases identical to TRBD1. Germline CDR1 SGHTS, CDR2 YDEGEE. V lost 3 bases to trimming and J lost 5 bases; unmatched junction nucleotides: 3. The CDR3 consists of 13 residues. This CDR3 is CASSYHRGTEAFF. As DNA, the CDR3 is TGTGCCAGCAGCTACCACAGGGGGACTGAAGCTTTCTTT.

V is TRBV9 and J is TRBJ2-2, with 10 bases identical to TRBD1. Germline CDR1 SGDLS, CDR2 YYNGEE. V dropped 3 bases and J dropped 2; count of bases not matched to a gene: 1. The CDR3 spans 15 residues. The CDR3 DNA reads TGTGCCAGCAGCGGACAGGGGGCCAACACCGGGGAGCTGTTTTTT. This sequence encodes CASSGQGANTGELFF.

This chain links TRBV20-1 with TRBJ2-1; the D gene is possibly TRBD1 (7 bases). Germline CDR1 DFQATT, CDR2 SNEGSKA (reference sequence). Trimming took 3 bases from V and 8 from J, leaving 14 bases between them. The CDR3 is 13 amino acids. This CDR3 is CSAREGARDEQFF. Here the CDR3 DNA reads TGCAGTGCTAGGGAGGGGGCGCGGGATGAGCAGTTCTTC.

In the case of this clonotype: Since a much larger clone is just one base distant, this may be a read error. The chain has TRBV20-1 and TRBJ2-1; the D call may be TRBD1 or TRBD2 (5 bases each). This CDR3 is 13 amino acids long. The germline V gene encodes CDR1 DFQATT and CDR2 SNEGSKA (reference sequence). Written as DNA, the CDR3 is TGCGGTGCTCTGGGTCGGGGCGCCCAATTGCAGTTCTTC. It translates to CGALGRGAQLQFF.

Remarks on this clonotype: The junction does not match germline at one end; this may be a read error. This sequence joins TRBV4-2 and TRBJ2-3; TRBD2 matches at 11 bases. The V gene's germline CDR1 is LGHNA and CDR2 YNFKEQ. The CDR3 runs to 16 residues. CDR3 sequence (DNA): TGTACCAGCAGCAAGGGGACTAGCGGAGCCACAGATACGCAGTATTTT. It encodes CTSSKGTSGATDTQYF.

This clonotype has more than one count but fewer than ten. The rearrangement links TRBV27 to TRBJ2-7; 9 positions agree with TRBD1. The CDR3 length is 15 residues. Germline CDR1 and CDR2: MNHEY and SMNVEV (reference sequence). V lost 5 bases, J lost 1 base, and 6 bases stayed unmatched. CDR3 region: CASSTVGTGSYEQYF. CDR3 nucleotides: TGTGCCAGCAGTACGGTCGGGACAGGGTCCTACGAGCAGTACTTC.

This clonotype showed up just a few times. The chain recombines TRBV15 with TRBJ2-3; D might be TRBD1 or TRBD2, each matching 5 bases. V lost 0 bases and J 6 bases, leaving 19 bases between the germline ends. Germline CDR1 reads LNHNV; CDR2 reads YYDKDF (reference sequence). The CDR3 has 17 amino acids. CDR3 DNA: TGTGCCACCAGCAGAGACCCCGGGACGCCCGGTCCGGATACGCAGTATTTT. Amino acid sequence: CATSRDPGTPGPDTQYF.

The CDR3 nucleotides read TGTGCCAGCAGCCGAAATGGGGGGACAGATACGCAGTATTTT. Its translation: CASSRNGGTDTQYF. The chain employs TRBV7-2 and TRBJ2-3, with D possibly matching TRBD2 (6 bases). The CDR3 length is 14 residues. The V gene's germline CDR1 is SGHTA and CDR2 FQGNSA. V lost 5 bases to trimming and J lost 3 bases, with 12 bases between them.

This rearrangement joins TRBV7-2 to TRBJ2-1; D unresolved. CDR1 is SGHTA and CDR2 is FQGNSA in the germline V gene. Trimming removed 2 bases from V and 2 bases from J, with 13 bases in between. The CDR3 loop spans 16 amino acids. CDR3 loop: CASSLMAVQTYNEQFF. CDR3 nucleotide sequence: TGTGCCAGCAGCTTAATGGCGGTCCAAACCTACAATGAGCAGTTCTTC. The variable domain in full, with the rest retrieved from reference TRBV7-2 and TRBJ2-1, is GAGVSQSPSNKVTEKGKDVELRCDPISGHTALYWYRQSLGQGLEFLIYFQGNSAPDKSGLPSDRFSAERTGGSVSTLTIQRTQQEDSAVYLCASSLMAVQTYNEQFFGPGTRLTVL.

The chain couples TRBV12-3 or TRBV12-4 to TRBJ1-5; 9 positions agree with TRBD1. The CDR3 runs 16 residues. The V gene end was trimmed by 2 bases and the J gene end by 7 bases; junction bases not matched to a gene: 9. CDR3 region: CASSLSYRGRGQPQHF. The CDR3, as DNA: TGTGCCAGCAGTTTATCCTACAGGGGGCGGGGACAGCCCCAGCATTTT.

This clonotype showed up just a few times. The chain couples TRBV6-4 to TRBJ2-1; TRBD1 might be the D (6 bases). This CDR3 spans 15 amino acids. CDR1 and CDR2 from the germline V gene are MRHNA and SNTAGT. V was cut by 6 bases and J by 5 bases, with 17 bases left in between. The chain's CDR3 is CASSNSQGPHNEQFF. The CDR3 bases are TGTGCCAGCAGCAATTCGCAGGGGCCCCACAATGAGCAGTTCTTC.

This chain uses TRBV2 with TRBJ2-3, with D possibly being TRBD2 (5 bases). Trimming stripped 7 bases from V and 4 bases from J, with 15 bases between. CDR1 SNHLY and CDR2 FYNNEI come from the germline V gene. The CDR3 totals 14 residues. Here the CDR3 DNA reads TGTGCCAGCAATTTTCGTGCGGGTGCAGATACGCAGTATTTT. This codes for CASNFRAGADTQYF. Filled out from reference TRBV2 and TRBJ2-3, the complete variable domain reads EPEVTQTPSHQVTQMGQEVILRCVPISNHLYFYWYRQILGQKVEFLVSFYNNEISEKSEIFDDQFSVERPDGSNFTLKIRSTKLEDSAMYFCASNFRAGADTQYFGPGTRLTVL.

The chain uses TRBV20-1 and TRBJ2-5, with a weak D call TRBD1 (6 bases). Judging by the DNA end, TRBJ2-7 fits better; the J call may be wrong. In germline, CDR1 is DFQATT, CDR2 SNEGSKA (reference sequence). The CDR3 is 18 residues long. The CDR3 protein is CSAREWGTGSTFSYEQYF. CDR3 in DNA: TGCAGTGCTAGAGAGTGGGGAACAGGGTCCACCTTTTCCTACGAGCAGTACTTC.

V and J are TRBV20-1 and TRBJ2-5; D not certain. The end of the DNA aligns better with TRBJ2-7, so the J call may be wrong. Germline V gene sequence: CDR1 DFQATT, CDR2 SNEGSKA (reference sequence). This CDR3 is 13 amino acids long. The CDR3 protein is CSAREVRGYEQYF. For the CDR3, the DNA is TGCAGTGCTAGAGAGGTTAGAGGATACGAGCAGTACTTC.